The 10 T cell receptor beta chains reported below all come from one sample, sequenced in a study of long-term antiretroviral therapy in people with HIV. The assay, immunoSEQ v3.0, was run at survey level. Libraries were prepared by immunoSEQ multiplex PCR; TCRdb keeps only in-frame clonotypes and omits some of them. The sample records under 8,500 clones, around 85% being singletons. The sample in question was unsorted PBMCs, obtained 3.7 years after starting antiretroviral therapy. Receptor source: a woman in her forties or fifties with HIV.

This sequence joins TRBV27 and TRBJ2-7; 9 positions agree with TRBD1. Germline assignment: CDR1 MNHEY and CDR2 SMNVEV (reference sequence). Unmatched junction bases numbered 7, after V lost 6 bases and J lost 1 base. The CDR3 totals 15 residues. The CDR3, as DNA: TGTGCCAGCAGCTCCGGGACAGGGAATTCCTACGAGCAGTACTTC. It is translated as CASSSGTGNSYEQYF.

This chain joins TRBV6-6 and TRBJ1-2; D unclear. CDR1 is MNHNY and CDR2 is SVGAGI in the germline V gene (reference sequence). V lost 0 bases and J 8 bases, leaving 16 bases between the germline ends. The CDR3 length is 15 residues. CDR3 in DNA: TGTGCCAGCAGTTACTCAGCCAGTGGCGGTTACGGCTACACCTTC. Translation gives CASSYSASGGYGYTF.

The chain is built from TRBV5-6 and TRBJ2-5, with 12 nucleotides matching TRBD2. The CDR3 is 15 amino acids. CDR1 SGHDT and CDR2 YYEEEE come from the germline V gene. With 5 bases clipped from V and 2 bases from J, the junction kept 4 bases outside the gene matches. CDR3 DNA sequence: TGTGCCAGCAGGCTAGCGGGAGGGGGGCAAGAGACCCAGTACTTC. The encoded protein is CASRLAGGGQETQYF.

The CDR3 region is CASTFWGQGARETQYF. The CDR3 DNA sequence: TGTGCCAGCACATTTTGGGGACAGGGGGCTAGAGAGACCCAGTACTTC. The chain links TRBV28 to TRBJ2-5; TRBD1 aligns across 12 bases. With 7 bases clipped from V and 4 bases from J, the junction kept 10 bases outside the gene matches. The CDR3 extends over 16 amino acids. Looked up from germline, CDR1 is MDHEN and CDR2 is SYDVKM.

The chain links TRBV18 to TRBJ2-1, with D possibly being TRBD2 (5 bases). The CDR3 has 13 residues. The ends were cut back, 3 bases at V and 8 bases at J, with 11 bases in the middle. Germline CDR1 KGHSH, CDR2 LQKENI. CDR3 residues: CASSPSGIHEQFF. The CDR3 DNA reads TGTGCCAGCTCACCTTCGGGAATCCATGAGCAGTTCTTC.

The V gene is TRBV9, the J gene TRBJ2-7, with a tentative D call TRBD1 (6 bases). The V and J ends lost 0 bases and 3 bases respectively, with 13 bases between them. The germline V gene has CDR1 SGDLS and CDR2 YYNGEE. CDR3 length equals 15 residues. DNA of the CDR3: TGTGCCAGCAGCGTAGGTAACAGGGTGGACTACGAGCAGTACTTC. Its protein is CASSVGNRVDYEQYF.

This clone was observed a few times. This chain links TRBV27 with TRBJ1-1; the D gene is possibly TRBD1 (5 bases). The CDR3 has 12 residues. Trimming took 5 bases from V and 4 from J, leaving 8 bases between them. The V gene's germline CDR1 is MNHEY and CDR2 SMNVEV (reference sequence). In DNA form, the CDR3 reads TGTGCCAGCAGTCGACAGCCCACTGAAGCTTTCTTT. It is translated as CASSRQPTEAFF.

The chain couples TRBV2 to TRBJ2-1, with D unclear. Trimming took off 8 bases at V and 0 bases at J, with 11 bases between the two ends. CDR3 length: 14 amino acids. CDR1 and CDR2 (germline): SNHLY, FYNNEI. Here the CDR3 reads CASDLMSSYNEQFF. The CDR3, as DNA: TGTGCCAGCGATCTAATGAGCTCCTACAATGAGCAGTTCTTC.

The chain combines TRBV28 with TRBJ1-5; D remains unclear. Germline V gives CDR1 MDHEN, CDR2 SYDVKM. Trimming stripped 8 bases from V and 0 bases from J, with 5 bases between. The CDR3 is 12 residues long. The chain's CDR3 is CASHYSNQPQHF. CDR3 in DNA: TGTGCCAGCCATTATAGCAATCAGCCCCAGCATTTT.

V and J are TRBV4-2 and TRBJ2-3; TRBD1 matches at 8 bases. Trimming at V came to 4 bases and at J to 0 bases, leaving 6 bases not matched to a gene. CDR1 and CDR2 from the germline V gene are LGHNA and YNFKEQ. CDR3 length equals 16 residues. CDR3 protein: CASSPPGGTSTDTQYF. CDR3 sequence (DNA): TGTGCCAGCAGCCCCCCAGGGGGCACTAGCACAGATACGCAGTATTTT.